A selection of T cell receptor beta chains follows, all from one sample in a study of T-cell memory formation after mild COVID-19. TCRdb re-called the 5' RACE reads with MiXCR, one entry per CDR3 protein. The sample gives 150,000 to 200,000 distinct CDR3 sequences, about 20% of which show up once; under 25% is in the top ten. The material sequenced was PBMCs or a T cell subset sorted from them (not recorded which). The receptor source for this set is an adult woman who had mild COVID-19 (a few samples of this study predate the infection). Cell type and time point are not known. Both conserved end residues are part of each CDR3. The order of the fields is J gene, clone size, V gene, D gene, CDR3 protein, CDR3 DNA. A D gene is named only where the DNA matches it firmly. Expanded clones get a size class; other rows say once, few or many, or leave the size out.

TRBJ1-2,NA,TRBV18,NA,CASSPAVKEANYGYTF,TGTGCCAGCTCCCCCGCAGTGAAAGAAGCAAACTATGGCTACACCTTC
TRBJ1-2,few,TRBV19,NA,CASSIPGAHGYTF,TGTGCCAGTAGTATCCCCGGGGCCCATGGCTACACCTTC
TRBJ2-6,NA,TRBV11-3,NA,CASSLTGTSSGANVLTF,TGTGCCAGCAGCTTGACAGGGACTAGCTCTGGGGCCAACGTCCTGACTTTC
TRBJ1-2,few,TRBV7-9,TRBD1,CASRTGTGGSYYYGYTF,TGTGCCAGCAGGACCGGGACAGGGGGTTCTTATTACTATGGCTACACCTTC
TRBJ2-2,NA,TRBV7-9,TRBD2,CASSPQGLWREDGELFF,TGTGCCAGCAGCCCTCAAGGCCTCTGGCGGGAGGACGGGGAGCTGTTTTTT
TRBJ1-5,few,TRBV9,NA,CASSVELSSPQHF,TGTGCCAGCAGCGTAGAATTAAGCTCTCCTCAGCATTTT
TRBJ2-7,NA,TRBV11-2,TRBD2,CASSTDSGTGSYEQYF,TGTGCCAGCAGCACCGATAGCGGGACGGGGTCCTACGAGCAGTACTTC
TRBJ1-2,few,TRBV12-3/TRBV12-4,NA,CASSFTSPGGYTF,TGTGCCAGCAGTTTTACCAGCCCGGGGGGCTACACCTTC
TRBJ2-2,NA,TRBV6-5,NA,CASSYSTSLRTGELFF,TGTGCCAGCAGTTACTCAACTAGCCTCCGGACCGGGGAGCTGTTTTTT
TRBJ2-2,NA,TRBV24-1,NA,CATSVSLTGELFF,TGTGCCACCAGTGTCTCCCTTACCGGGGAGCTGTTTTTT
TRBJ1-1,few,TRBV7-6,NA,CASSPTLGATEAFF,TGTGCCAGCAGCCCGACCCTGGGGGCCACTGAAGCTTTCTTT
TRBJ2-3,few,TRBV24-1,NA,CAIRGGTTDTQYF,TGTGCCATACGTGGGGGGACAACAGATACGCAGTATTTT
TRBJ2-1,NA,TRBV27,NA,CASSEQGDNEQFF,TGTGCCAGCAGTGAACAGGGAGACAATGAGCAGTTCTTC
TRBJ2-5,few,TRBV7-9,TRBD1,CASSSRTGGGETQYF,TGTGCCAGCAGCTCTAGGACAGGGGGTGGAGAGACCCAGTACTTC
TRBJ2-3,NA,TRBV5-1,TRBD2,CASSFSGEGTDTQYF,TGCGCCAGCAGCTTTAGCGGGGAGGGCACAGATACGCAGTATTTT
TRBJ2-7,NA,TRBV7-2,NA,CASRAPDTYEQYF,TGTGCCAGCAGGGCACCCGACACCTACGAGCAGTACTTC